This passage covers 21 T cell receptor beta chains from one sample sequenced in a study of T cell responses to AZD1222 COVID-19 vaccine. The table came from immunoSEQ multiplex PCR; TCRdb's copy has only in-frame clones and leaves some out. In the table there are some 150,000 clones, roughly 94% of which are singletons. The starting material was peripheral blood, obtained on day 0 of AZD1222 vaccination. These receptors all come from an adult in good health.

This chain links TRBV10-3 with TRBJ2-7, with D maybe TRBD2 (6 bases). V was clipped by 10 bases and J by 9 bases, with 22 bases between them. CDR1 is ENHRY, CDR2 SYGVKD, per germline. This CDR3 is 13 amino acids long. CDR3 protein: CASRGSGGGVQYV. CDR3 nucleotide sequence: TGTGCCAGCCGAGGGTCAGGCGGAGGGGTGCAGTACGTC.

V usage is TRBV7-2 and J usage is TRBJ1-4; D might be TRBD1 (5 bases). The CDR3 is 15 amino acids. V lost 1 base and J 8 bases, leaving 14 bases between the germline ends. Germline V CDR1 and CDR2: SGHTA, FQGNSA. The DNA for the CDR3 is TGTGCCAGCAGCTTAGGTGGCAGGGTTCCGGAAAAACTGTTTTTT. Its translation: CASSLGGRVPEKLFF.

The chain combines TRBV3-1 (or the pseudogene TRBV3-2) with TRBJ2-3; D possibly corresponds to TRBD2 (5 bases). The V gene lost 4 bases and the J gene lost 4 bases, with 15 bases spanning the gap. The germline gives CDR1 LGHDT, CDR2 YNNKEL (reference sequence). The CDR3 consists of 15 residues. This chain's CDR3 is CASSPSAVRADTQYF. In DNA form, the CDR3 reads TGTGCCAGCAGCCCCTCGGCGGTGCGGGCAGATACGCAGTATTTT.

The chain joins TRBV4-2 to TRBJ2-5; no reliable D call. Trimming took off 4 bases at V and 5 bases at J, with 8 bases between the two ends. The CDR3 covers 12 residues. Germline assignment: CDR1 LGHNA and CDR2 YNFKEQ. CDR3 coding DNA: TGTGCCAGCAGCCGCCTTGGGGAGACCCAGTACTTC. It codes for CASSRLGETQYF.

CDR3 amino acids: CASSLVGRGGSSYNEQFF. CDR3 nucleotides: TGCGCCAGCAGCTTGGTGGGGCGGGGGGGAAGCTCCTACAATGAGCAGTTCTTC. The chain couples TRBV5-1 to TRBJ2-1, with 9 bases fitting TRBD2. V lost 0 bases and J lost 0; bases outside the gene matches: 7. The germline V gene encodes CDR1 SGHRS and CDR2 YFSETQ. CDR3 length: 18 residues.

This clone was recorded once. The chain is built from TRBV6-2 or TRBV6-3 and TRBJ2-7, with a weak D call TRBD1 (5 bases). The CDR3 length is 15 residues. CDR1 and CDR2 from the germline V gene are MNHEY and SVGEGT. The germline V and J ends were trimmed by 0 bases and 4 bases, with 13 bases remaining between them. The CDR3: CASSYSDSHTYEQYV. The DNA of the CDR3 is TGTGCCAGCAGTTACTCCGACAGCCACACTTACGAGCAGTACGTC.

V and J are TRBV25-1 and TRBJ1-2; no clear D gene. Trimming stripped 4 bases from V and 2 bases from J, with 14 bases between. The germline gives CDR1 MGHDK, CDR2 SYGVNS. This CDR3 spans 15 amino acids. CDR3 sequence: CASSGTEPLNYGYTF. In DNA, the CDR3 is TGTGCCAGCAGTGGGACGGAGCCCCTCAACTATGGCTACACCTTC.

The CDR3 sequence: CASSPDSGVWNEQFF. The CDR3 DNA reads as TGTGCCAGCAGTCCGGACAGCGGCGTATGGAATGAGCAGTTCTTC. This chain links TRBV6-5 with TRBJ2-1, with D maybe TRBD1 (6 bases). Germline values: CDR1 MNHEY, CDR2 SVGAGI. V gave up 5 bases and J gave up 7 bases, with 18 bases separating them. The CDR3 length is 15 residues.

The chain is built from TRBV7-9 and TRBJ1-6; 7 positions agree with TRBD1. Germline assignment: CDR1 SEHNR and CDR2 FQNEAQ (reference sequence). V was pared by 6 bases and J by 0 bases, with 8 bases of the junction left unmatched. The CDR3 loop spans 17 amino acids. The CDR3 DNA reads TGTGCCAGCAGTACCGACAGGGCGAGCTCCTATAATTCACCCCTCCACTTT. Its protein product is CASSTDRASSYNSPLHF. Drawing the rest from reference TRBV7-9 and TRBJ1-6, the complete variable domain is DTGVSQNPRHKITKRGQNVTFRCDPISEHNRLYWYRQTLGQGPEFLTYFQNEAQLEKSRLLSDRFSAERPKGSFSTLEIQRTEQGDSAMYLCASSTDRASSYNSPLHFGNGTRLTVT.

This chain connects TRBV29-1 to TRBJ1-2; 10 bases align to TRBD1. The CDR3 contains 12 residues. V was clipped by 4 bases and J by 6 bases; unmatched bases: 2. Germline assignment: CDR1 SQVTM and CDR2 ANQGSEA. The CDR3 loop is CSVGDRGDGYTF. CDR3 sequence (DNA): TGCAGCGTTGGGGACAGGGGTGATGGCTACACCTTC.

The gene calls are TRBV3-1 (or the pseudogene TRBV3-2) and TRBJ2-1; D ambiguous. CDR1 LGHDT and CDR2 YNNKEL come from the germline V gene (reference sequence). The ends were cut back, 0 bases at V and 6 bases at J, with 9 bases in the middle. CDR3 length: 14 residues. CDR3 region: CASSQDLASNEQFF. In DNA form, the CDR3 reads TGTGCCAGCAGCCAAGATTTGGCTAGCAATGAGCAGTTCTTC.

The chain combines TRBV4-2 with TRBJ1-2, with D hard to call. Deletions cut 1 base from V and 0 bases from J, with 18 bases between. The CDR3 extends over 18 amino acids. Germline V gene sequence: CDR1 LGHNA, CDR2 YNFKEQ. The CDR3 loop reads CASSQARMYGRTNYGYTF. In DNA, the CDR3 is TGTGCCAGCAGCCAAGCCCGCATGTATGGTAGGACTAACTATGGCTACACCTTC.

The chain carries TRBV5-1 and TRBJ2-1; the D gene is possibly TRBD1 (5 bases). This CDR3 has 15 residues. Germline values: CDR1 SGHRS, CDR2 YFSETQ. V was trimmed by 4 bases and J by 9 bases, leaving 20 bases between them. Written as DNA, the CDR3 is TGCGCCAGCAGCCCACAGGTGAACCCCCCCCGTGAGCAGTTCTTC. Its translation: CASSPQVNPPREQFF.

The chain carries TRBV27 and TRBJ1-2, with a possible D match to TRBD1 (6 bases). The length of the CDR3 is 15 residues. CDR1 is MNHEY and CDR2 is SMNVEV in the germline V gene (reference sequence). The V and J ends lost 5 bases and 1 base respectively, with 14 bases between them. CDR3 coding DNA: TGTGCCAGCAGTGTATACGGGACAATTAACTATGGCTACACCTTC. This encodes CASSVYGTINYGYTF.

The rearrangement uses TRBV28 and TRBJ2-5, with TRBD1 identical over 11 bases. CDR3 length equals 16 residues. Looked up from germline, CDR1 is MDHEN and CDR2 is SYDVKM. With 6 bases clipped from V and 5 bases from J, the junction kept 11 bases outside the gene matches. For the CDR3, the DNA is TGTGCCAGCAGCTCAACCGGACAGGGGGCAGGGGAGACCCAGTACTTC. It codes for CASSSTGQGAGETQYF.

In nucleotides, the CDR3 is TGTGCCAGCTCACCCGACTCATACGCGGGGCCCCAGCATTTT. Its protein product is CASSPDSYAGPQHF. The rearrangement uses TRBV18 and TRBJ1-5; D is unresolved. The V end lost 3 bases, the J end lost 9 bases, and 15 bases lay between the germline ends. This CDR3 comprises 14 residues. Germline V gene sequence: CDR1 KGHSH, CDR2 LQKENI.

The chain uses TRBV20-1 and TRBJ1-5; D is undetermined. The germline V gene encodes CDR1 DFQATT and CDR2 SNEGSKA (reference sequence). Trimming stripped 5 bases from V and 1 base from J, with 18 bases between. This CDR3 is built from 16 residues. CDR3 loop: CSAGDSGKKSNQPQHF. In DNA, the CDR3 is TGCAGTGCTGGTGATTCAGGAAAAAAAAGCAATCAGCCCCAGCATTTT.

J is TRBJ2-5 and V is TRBV19, with D unresolved. The CDR3 has 13 residues. Trimming left V 4 bases short and J 1 base short, with 7 bases between. CDR1 and CDR2 (germline): LNHDA, SQIVND (reference sequence). The CDR3 coding sequence is TGTGCCAGTAGTACGACTGCCCAAGAGACCCAGTACTTC. Its translation: CASSTTAQETQYF.

This rearrangement joins TRBV5-4 to TRBJ2-2; the D gene could be TRBD1 or TRBD2 (5 bases each). Per the germline V gene, CDR1 is SGHNT and CDR2 is YYREEE (reference sequence). The CDR3 has 14 amino acids. Trimming removed 4 bases from V and 4 bases from J, with 11 bases in between. Written as DNA, the CDR3 is TGTGCCAGCAGCCCGGGACCTCCCACCGGGGAGCTGTTTTTT. Translated, it gives CASSPGPPTGELFF.

The chain has TRBV7-9 and TRBJ1-3; D is unresolved. Germline V gives CDR1 SEHNR, CDR2 FQNEAQ (reference sequence). This CDR3 spans 15 amino acids. The V and J ends lost 5 bases and 0 bases respectively, with 11 bases between them. The CDR3 DNA sequence: TGTGCCAGCAGCGAAATCGGTAGCTCTGGAAACACCATATATTTT. Protein sequence: CASSEIGSSGNTIYF.

The chain joins TRBV6-5 to TRBJ2-3; TRBD2 might be the D (5 bases). Deletions cut 7 bases from V and 0 bases from J, with 11 bases between. Germline lookup yields CDR1 MNHEY and CDR2 SVGAGI. The CDR3 totals 14 residues. CDR3 coding DNA: TGTGCCAGCACTCGCCGGGGTAGCACAGATACGCAGTATTTT. Translated, it gives CASTRRGSTDTQYF.